This T cell receptor (beta chain) was documented in a study of blood T cells in healthy people across ages. This clonotype was found a few times. Trimming shortened V by 2 bases and J by 1 base, and 12 bases separated the two germline ends. The CDR3 runs 16 residues. Next came a second PCR, run for about 7 to 12 cycles, which used a sample-barcoded 5' primer along with a J-beta primer mix. TCRdb redid the calling of the 5' RACE reads with MiXCR, one entry per CDR3 protein. The sample carries over 600,000 distinct CDR3 sequences, roughly 21% recorded once. The V call is TRBV12-3 or TRBV12-4, the J call TRBJ1-3; D is perhaps TRBD1 (5 bases). The sequence was obtained from a man between 65 and 85 years old in good health. The sample was blood. The CDR3 DNA reads as TGTGCCAGCAGTTTACGGGACGGAAGGTCTGGAAACACCATATATTTT. Protein: CASSLRDGRSGNTIYF.